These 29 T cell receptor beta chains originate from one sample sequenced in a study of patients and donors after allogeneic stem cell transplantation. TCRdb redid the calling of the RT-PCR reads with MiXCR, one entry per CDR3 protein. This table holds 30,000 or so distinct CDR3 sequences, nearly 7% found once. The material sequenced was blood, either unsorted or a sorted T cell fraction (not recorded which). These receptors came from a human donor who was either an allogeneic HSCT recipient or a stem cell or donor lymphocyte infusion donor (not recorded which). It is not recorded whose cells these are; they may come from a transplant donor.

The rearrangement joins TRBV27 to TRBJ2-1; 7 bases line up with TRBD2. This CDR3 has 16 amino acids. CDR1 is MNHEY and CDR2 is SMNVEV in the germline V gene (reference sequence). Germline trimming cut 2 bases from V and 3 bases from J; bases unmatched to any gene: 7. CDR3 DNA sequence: TGTGCCAGCAGTTTAGTTGGCGGGAGTGACTACAATGAGCAGTTCTTC. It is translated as CASSLVGGSDYNEQFF.

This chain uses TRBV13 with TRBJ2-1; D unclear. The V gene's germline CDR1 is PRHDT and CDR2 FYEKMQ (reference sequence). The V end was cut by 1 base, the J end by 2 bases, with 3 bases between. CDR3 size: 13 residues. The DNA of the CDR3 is TGTGCCAGCAGCTTAGTTCCCTACAATGAGCAGTTCTTC. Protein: CASSLVPYNEQFF.

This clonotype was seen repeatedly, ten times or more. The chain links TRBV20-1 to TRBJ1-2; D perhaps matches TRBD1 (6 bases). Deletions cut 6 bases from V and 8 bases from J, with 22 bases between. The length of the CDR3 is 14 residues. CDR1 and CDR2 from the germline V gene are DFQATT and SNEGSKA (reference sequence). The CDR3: CSALHREGMEGYTF. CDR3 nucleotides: TGCAGTGCCCTACACAGGGAAGGGATGGAGGGCTACACCTTC.

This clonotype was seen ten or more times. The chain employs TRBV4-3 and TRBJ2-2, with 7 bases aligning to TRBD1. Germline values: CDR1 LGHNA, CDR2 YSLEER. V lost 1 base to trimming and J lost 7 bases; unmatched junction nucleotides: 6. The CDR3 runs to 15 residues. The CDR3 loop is CASSQAQGYGGELFF. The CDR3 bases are TGCGCCAGCAGCCAAGCACAGGGGTATGGCGGGGAGCTGTTTTTT.

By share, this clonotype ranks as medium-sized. CDR3 nucleotides: TGCGCCAGCAGCCAAGATCGTACAGGGACAGGACTCTCCTATGGCTACACCTTC. This codes for CASSQDRTGTGLSYGYTF. The chain has TRBV4-3 and TRBJ1-2, with 8 bases lining up with TRBD1. The CDR3 is 18 residues long. Per the germline V gene, CDR1 is LGHNA and CDR2 is YSLEER. Trimming took 0 bases from V and 4 from J; bases not matched to a gene: 13.

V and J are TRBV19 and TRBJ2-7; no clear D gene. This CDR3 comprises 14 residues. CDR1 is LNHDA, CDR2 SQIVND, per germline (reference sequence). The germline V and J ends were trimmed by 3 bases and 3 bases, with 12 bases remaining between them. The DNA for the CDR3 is TGTGCCAGTAGTATTGGAACTGGCTTCTACGAGCAGTACTTC. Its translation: CASSIGTGFYEQYF.

The CDR3 coding sequence is TGTGCCAGCAGCTTAACAGGGGACGGGGCCTACAATGAGCAGTTCTTC. Translating gives CASSLTGDGAYNEQFF. The gene calls are TRBV7-6 and TRBJ2-1, with 7 bases identical to TRBD1. Germline CDR1 and CDR2: SGHVS and FNYEAQ. The CDR3 runs 16 residues. V lost 2 bases, J lost 2 bases, and 6 bases stayed unmatched.

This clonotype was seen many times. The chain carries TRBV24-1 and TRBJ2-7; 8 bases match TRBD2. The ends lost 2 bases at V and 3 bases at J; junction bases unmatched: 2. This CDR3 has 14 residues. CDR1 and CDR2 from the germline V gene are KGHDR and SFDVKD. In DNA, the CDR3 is TGTGCCACCAGTGATTCTCTAGCGGGCTACGAGCAGTACTTC. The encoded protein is CATSDSLAGYEQYF.

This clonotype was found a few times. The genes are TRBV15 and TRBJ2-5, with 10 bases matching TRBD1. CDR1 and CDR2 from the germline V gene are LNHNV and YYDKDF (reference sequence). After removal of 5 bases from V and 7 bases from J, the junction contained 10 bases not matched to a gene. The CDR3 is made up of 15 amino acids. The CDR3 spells CATSGQGGPRVTQYF. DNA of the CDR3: TGTGCCACCAGCGGACAGGGGGGCCCAAGAGTGACCCAGTACTTC.

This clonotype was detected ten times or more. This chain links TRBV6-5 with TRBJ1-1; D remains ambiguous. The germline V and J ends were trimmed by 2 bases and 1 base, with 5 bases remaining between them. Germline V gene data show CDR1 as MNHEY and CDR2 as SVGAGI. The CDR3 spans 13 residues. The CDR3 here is CASSYIGNTEAFF. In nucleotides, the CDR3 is TGTGCCAGCAGTTACATCGGGAACACTGAAGCTTTCTTT.

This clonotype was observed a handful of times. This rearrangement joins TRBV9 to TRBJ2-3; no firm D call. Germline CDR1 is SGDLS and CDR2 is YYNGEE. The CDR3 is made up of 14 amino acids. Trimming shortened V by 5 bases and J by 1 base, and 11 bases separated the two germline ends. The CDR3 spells CASSLQWGTDTQYF. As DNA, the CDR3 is TGTGCCAGCAGTCTTCAATGGGGCACAGATACGCAGTATTTT.

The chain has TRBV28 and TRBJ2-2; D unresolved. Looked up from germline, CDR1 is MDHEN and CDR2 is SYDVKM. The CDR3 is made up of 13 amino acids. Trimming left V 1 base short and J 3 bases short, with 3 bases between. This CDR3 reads CASSLFHTGELFF. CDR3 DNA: TGTGCCAGCAGTTTATTTCACACCGGGGAGCTGTTTTTT.

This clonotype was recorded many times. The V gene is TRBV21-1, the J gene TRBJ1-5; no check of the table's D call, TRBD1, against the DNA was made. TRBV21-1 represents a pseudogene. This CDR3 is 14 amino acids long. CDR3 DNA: TGTGCCAGCAGTCGGGGCAGGCGCAATCAGCCCCAGCATTTT. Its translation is CASSRGRRNQPQHF.

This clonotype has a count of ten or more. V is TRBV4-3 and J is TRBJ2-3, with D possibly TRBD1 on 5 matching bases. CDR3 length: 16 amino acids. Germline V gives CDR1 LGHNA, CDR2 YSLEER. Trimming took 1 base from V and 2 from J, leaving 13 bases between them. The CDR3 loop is CASSQGRYRITDTQYF. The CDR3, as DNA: TGCGCCAGCAGCCAAGGAAGGTACAGGATCACAGATACGCAGTATTTT.

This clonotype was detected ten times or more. CDR3 coding DNA: TGTGCCAGCAGCTCGGACCCCCATCAGCCCCAGCATTTT. This encodes CASSSDPHQPQHF. The chain employs TRBV7-2 and TRBJ1-5; D remains ambiguous. Trimming removed 4 bases at V and 5 bases at J, with 9 bases between. Per germline, CDR1 SGHTA and CDR2 FQGNSA. This CDR3 is 13 amino acids long.

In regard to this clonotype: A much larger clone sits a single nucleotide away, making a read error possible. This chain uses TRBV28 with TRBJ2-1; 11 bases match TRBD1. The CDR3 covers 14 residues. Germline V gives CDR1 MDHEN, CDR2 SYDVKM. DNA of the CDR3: TGTGCCGGCAGACCCGGGACAGGGGGCAATGAGCAGTTCTTC. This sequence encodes CAGRPGTGGNEQFF.

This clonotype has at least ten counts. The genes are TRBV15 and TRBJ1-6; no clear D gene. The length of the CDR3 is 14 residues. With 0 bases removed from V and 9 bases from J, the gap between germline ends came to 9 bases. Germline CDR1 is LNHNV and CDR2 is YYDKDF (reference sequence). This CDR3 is CATSRDQSGSPLHF. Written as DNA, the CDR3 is TGTGCCACCAGCAGAGATCAGAGCGGTTCACCCCTCCACTTT.

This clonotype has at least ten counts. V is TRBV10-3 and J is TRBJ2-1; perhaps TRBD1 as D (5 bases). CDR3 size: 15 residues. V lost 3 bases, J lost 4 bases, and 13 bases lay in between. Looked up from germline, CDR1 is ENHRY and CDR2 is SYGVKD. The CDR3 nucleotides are TGTGCCATCAGTGAACAGGCAGGGTATTACAATGAGCAGTTCTTC. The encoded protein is CAISEQAGYYNEQFF.

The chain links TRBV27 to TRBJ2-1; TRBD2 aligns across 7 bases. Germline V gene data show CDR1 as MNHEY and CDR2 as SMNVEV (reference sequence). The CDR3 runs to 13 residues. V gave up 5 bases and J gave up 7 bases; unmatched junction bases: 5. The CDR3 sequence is CASSALAPNEQFF. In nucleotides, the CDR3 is TGTGCCAGCAGTGCACTAGCGCCGAATGAGCAGTTCTTC.

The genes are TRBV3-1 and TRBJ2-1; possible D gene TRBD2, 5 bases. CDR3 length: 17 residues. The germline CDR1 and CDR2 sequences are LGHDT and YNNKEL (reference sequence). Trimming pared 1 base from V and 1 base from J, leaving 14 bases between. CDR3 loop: CASSQVPSSISYNEQFF. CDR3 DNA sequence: TGTGCCAGCAGCCAAGTTCCTAGCTCGATATCCTACAATGAGCAGTTCTTC.

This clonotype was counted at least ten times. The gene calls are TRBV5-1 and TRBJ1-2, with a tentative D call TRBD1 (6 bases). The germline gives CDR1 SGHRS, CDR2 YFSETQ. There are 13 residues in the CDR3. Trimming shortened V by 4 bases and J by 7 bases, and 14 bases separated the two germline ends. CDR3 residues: CASSAGQSGGYTF. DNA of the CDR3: TGCGCCAGCAGCGCGGGACAAAGCGGTGGCTACACCTTC.

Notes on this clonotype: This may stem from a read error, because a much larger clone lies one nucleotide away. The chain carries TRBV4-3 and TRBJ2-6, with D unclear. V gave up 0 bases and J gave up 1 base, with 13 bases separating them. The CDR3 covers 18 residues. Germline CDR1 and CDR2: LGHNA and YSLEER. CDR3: CASSQDRREVSGANVLTF. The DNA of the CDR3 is TGCGCCAGCAGCCAAGATCGTCGCGAAGTATCTGGGGCCAACGTCCTGACTTTC.

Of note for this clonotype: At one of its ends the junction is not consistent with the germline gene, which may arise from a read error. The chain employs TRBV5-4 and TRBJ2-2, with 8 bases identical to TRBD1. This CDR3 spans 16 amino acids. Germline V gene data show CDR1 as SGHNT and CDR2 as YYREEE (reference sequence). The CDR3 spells CASRLATQGATAELFF. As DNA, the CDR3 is TGTGCCAGCAGACTGGCCACGCAGGGGGCGACCGCGGAGCTGTTTTTT.

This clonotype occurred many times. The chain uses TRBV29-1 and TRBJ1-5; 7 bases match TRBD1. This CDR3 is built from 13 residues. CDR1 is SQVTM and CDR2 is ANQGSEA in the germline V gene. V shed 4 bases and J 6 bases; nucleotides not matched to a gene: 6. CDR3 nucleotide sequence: TGCAGCGTTGGGGGGGGACAGAGTCAGCCCCAGCATTTT. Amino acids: CSVGGGQSQPQHF.

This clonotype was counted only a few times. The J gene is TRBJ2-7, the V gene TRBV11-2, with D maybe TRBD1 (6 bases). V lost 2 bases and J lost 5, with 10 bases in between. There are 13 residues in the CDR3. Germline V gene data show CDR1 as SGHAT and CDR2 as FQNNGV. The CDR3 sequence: CASSLNRDDEQYF. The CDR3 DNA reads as TGTGCCAGCAGCTTAAACAGGGATGACGAGCAGTACTTC.

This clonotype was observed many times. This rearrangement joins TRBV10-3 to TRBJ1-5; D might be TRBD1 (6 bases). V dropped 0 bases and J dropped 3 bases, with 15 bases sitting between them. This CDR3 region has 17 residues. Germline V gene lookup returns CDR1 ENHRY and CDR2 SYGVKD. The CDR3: CAISESPPGAVNQPQHF. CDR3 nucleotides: TGTGCCATCAGTGAGTCACCACCGGGGGCCGTCAATCAGCCCCAGCATTTT.

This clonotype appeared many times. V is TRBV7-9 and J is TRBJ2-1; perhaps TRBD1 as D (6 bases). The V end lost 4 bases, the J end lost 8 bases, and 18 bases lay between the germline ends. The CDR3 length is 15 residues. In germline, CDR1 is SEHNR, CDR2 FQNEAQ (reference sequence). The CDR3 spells CASSYFRDKGDEQFF. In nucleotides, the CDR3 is TGTGCCAGCAGCTACTTCCGGGACAAGGGGGATGAGCAGTTCTTC.

The CDR3 nucleotides read TGCAGTGCCCTGCCCGGGACAGCAAAAAACATTCAGTACTTC. Translated, it gives CSALPGTAKNIQYF. The genes are TRBV20-1 and TRBJ2-4; 7 nucleotides agree with TRBD1. Germline-derived CDR1 and CDR2 are DFQATT and SNEGSKA (reference sequence). The trim removed 6 bases at V and 4 bases at J, leaving 9 bases unmatched. The CDR3 runs 14 residues.

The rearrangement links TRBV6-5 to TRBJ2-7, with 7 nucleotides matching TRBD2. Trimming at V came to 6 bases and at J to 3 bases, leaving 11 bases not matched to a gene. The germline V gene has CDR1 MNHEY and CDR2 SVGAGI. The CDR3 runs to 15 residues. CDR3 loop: CASRWSGRGSYEQYF. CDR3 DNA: TGTGCCAGCAGATGGTCGGGGCGCGGGAGCTACGAGCAGTACTTC.